This T cell receptor beta chain was identified during a study of shared clonotypes between healthy human individuals. Study-wide results and caveats: Limited genetic and exposure-history diversity came from having few donors. The rarefaction results pointed to incomplete sorted-subset sequencing despite large depth.

Terminally differentiated effector memory CD45RA+ cells were excluded from the naive CD8 cells, which were CD45RO-negative and positively selected for CCR7. Splitting of each subset's genomic DNA was done evenly across several immunoSEQ plates. The protocol was immunoSEQ multiplex PCR, while the TCRdb copy is restricted to in-frame clones and leaves out a portion. This sample yields around 1.9 million clones, of which roughly 91% are seen a single time; under 2% belongs to the top ten. Remarks on this clone: The antigen remains undetermined.

This clonotype was sampled from a man aged 18-30 years in good health. Some clones in this sample may be carry-over from other donors' samples. Sequences were obtained from naive CD8+ T cells from PBMCs.

CDR3 residues: CASSRKRGRNTEAFF. In DNA form, the CDR3 reads TGTGCCAGCAGCCGCAAGAGAGGGAGGAACACTGAAGCTTTCTTT. The V gene is TRBV7-9, the J gene TRBJ1-1; D unclear. CDR3 length equals 15 residues. CDR1 and CDR2 from the germline V gene are SEHNR and FQNEAQ (reference sequence). Trimming removed 5 bases from V and 1 base from J, with 14 bases in between.